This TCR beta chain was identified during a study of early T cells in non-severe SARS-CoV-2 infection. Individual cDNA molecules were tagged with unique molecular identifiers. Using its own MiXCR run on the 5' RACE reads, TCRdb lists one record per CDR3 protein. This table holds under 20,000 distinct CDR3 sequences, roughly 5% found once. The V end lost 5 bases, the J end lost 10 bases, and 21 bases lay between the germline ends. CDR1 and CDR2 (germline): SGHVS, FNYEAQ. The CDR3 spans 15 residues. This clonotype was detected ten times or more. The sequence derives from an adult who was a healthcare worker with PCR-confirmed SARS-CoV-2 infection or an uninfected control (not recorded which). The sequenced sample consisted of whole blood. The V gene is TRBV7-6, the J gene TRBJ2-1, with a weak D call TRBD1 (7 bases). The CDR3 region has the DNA TGTGCCAGCAGCCAGGACAGGTTTCGGAGGGGAGAGCAGTTCTTC. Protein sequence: CASSQDRFRRGEQFF.